This T cell receptor beta chain was captured in a study of T-cell memory formation after mild COVID-19. This clonotype was recorded at least ten times. Germline trimming cut 3 bases from V and 4 bases from J; bases unmatched to any gene: 9. The CDR3 loop spans 16 amino acids. cDNA libraries for TCR alpha and TCR beta, carrying sample barcodes and UMIs, came from 5'RACE with constant-segment primers. TCRdb ran MiXCR on the 5' RACE reads and lists one entry per CDR3 protein. Of around 340,000 distinct CDR3 sequences listed, roughly 13% are singletons. This chain joins TRBV12-3 or TRBV12-4 and TRBJ2-3; TRBD1 matches at 8 bases. Specimen: PBMCs or a T cell subset sorted from them (not recorded which). The clonotype comes from a young man who had mild COVID-19 (a few samples of this study predate the infection). Cell type and time point are not known. DNA for the CDR3: TGTGCCAGCAGTTTCGGACAGGGTTATTATGCAGATACGCAGTATTTT. Translation gives CASSFGQGYYADTQYF.